Below are 30 T cell receptor beta chains sequenced from a single sample in a study of blood T cell repertoires in COVID-19. The protocol was immunoSEQ multiplex PCR, while the TCRdb copy is restricted to in-frame clones and leaves out a portion. The sample includes about 200,000 clones, 65% to 85% of them seen just once. The material sequenced was PBMCs or T cells enriched from blood (not recorded which). The receptors were gathered from a woman in her thirties or forties with acute COVID-19.

This clone was observed once. The rearrangement joins TRBV9 to TRBJ2-3; maybe TRBD2 (6 bases). This CDR3 has 14 residues. The germline V and J ends were trimmed by 2 bases and 9 bases, with 16 bases remaining between them. Germline lookup yields CDR1 SGDLS and CDR2 YYNGEE. CDR3 sequence reads: CASSVISGGRTQYF. The DNA for the CDR3 is TGTGCCAGCAGCGTGATATCCGGGGGAAGGACGCAGTATTTT.

The V and J genes are TRBV11-2 and TRBJ2-7; no definite D call. CDR1 and CDR2 from the germline V gene are SGHAT and FQNNGV. Deletions cut 1 base from V and 6 bases from J, with 10 bases between. This CDR3 region has 13 residues. CDR3 protein: CASSLVSSREQYF. CDR3 sequence (DNA): TGTGCCAGCAGCTTAGTATCTAGTCGCGAGCAGTACTTC.

The chain employs TRBV7-2 and TRBJ1-5, with D possibly matching TRBD1 (5 bases). The CDR3 sequence is 13 residues long. Germline loops: CDR1 SGHTA, CDR2 FQGNSA. The V end was cut by 2 bases, the J end by 11 bases, with 13 bases between. DNA for the CDR3: TGTGCCAGCAGCTTAATCCCAGGGAGGGCCCAGCATTTT. It translates to CASSLIPGRAQHF.

J is TRBJ2-3 and V is TRBV7-9; 9 bases map to TRBD1. The trim removed 5 bases at V and 4 bases at J, leaving 10 bases unmatched. Germline CDR1 is SEHNR and CDR2 is FQNEAQ (reference sequence). The CDR3 extends over 16 amino acids. Here the CDR3 reads CASSPRRTGVPDTQYF. As DNA, the CDR3 is TGTGCCAGCAGCCCCCGGAGGACAGGGGTGCCAGATACGCAGTATTTT.

This clone occurred once. This chain uses TRBV6-1 with TRBJ2-3, with 7 nucleotides matching TRBD1. The germline V gene has CDR1 MNHNS and CDR2 SASEGT. J gave up 2 bases and V 1 base, and 3 bases lay outside the gene matches. The CDR3 extends over 15 amino acids. Here the CDR3 reads CASSEGQGDTDTQYF. CDR3 nucleotide sequence: TGTGCCAGCAGTGAAGGACAGGGCGACACAGATACGCAGTATTTT.

This rearrangement joins TRBV13 to TRBJ1-6; D uncertain. The V end lost 3 bases, the J end lost 7 bases, and 10 bases lay between the germline ends. Germline V gives CDR1 PRHDT, CDR2 FYEKMQ (reference sequence). The CDR3 sequence is 14 residues long. The CDR3 coding sequence is TGTGCCAGCAGCTTTGAAACGGGGAATTCACCCCTCCACTTT. As protein: CASSFETGNSPLHF.

In this sample, this clone turned up once. The chain couples TRBV27 to TRBJ1-2; tentative D call: TRBD1 (6 bases). Per the germline V gene, CDR1 is MNHEY and CDR2 is SMNVEV (reference sequence). The CDR3 loop spans 18 amino acids. V shed 0 bases and J shed 7 bases, with 24 bases lying between them. The CDR3 is CASSLSGGQSGVAGGYTF. The CDR3 region has the DNA TGTGCCAGCAGTTTATCAGGCGGGCAATCAGGGGTGGCGGGTGGCTACACCTTC.

The V gene is TRBV3-1 (or the pseudogene TRBV3-2), the J gene TRBJ2-5; TRBD2 aligns across 15 bases. The V gene's germline CDR1 is LGHDT and CDR2 YNNKEL (reference sequence). The CDR3 totals 19 residues. Trimming took 1 base from V and 5 from J; bases not matched to a gene: 11. CDR3 bases: TGTGCCAGCAGCCAAGCCGGATCTGGACTAGCGGGAGGGTGGGAGACCCAGTACTTC. Its translation: CASSQAGSGLAGGWETQYF.

The chain employs TRBV28 and TRBJ2-5; 7 bases map to TRBD2. The J segment lost 5 bases and the V segment lost 3 bases, leaving 3 bases of the junction unmatched. The CDR3 runs to 13 residues. In germline, CDR1 is MDHEN, CDR2 SYDVKM. CDR3 loop: CASSFWGGETQYF. CDR3 nucleotide sequence: TGTGCCAGCAGTTTCTGGGGAGGGGAGACCCAGTACTTC.

The CDR3 is CASSRGLAGGPQVYEQYF. CDR3 nucleotide sequence: TGTGCCAGCAGCCGCGGACTAGCGGGAGGGCCTCAGGTTTACGAGCAGTACTTC. This chain connects TRBV3-1 (or the pseudogene TRBV3-2) to TRBJ2-7, with TRBD2 identical over 15 bases. The CDR3 spans 18 residues. Trimming cost V 4 bases and J 4 bases; bases outside gene matches: 11. Germline assignment: CDR1 LGHDT and CDR2 YNNKEL (reference sequence).

The CDR3 DNA follows: TGTGCCAGCAGCTTAGCGGGGCTGGATGAAAAACTGTTTTTT. It specifies CASSLAGLDEKLFF. The genes are TRBV7-9 and TRBJ1-4; D is perhaps TRBD1 (5 bases). CDR1 and CDR2 from the germline V gene are SEHNR and FQNEAQ (reference sequence). The CDR3 has 14 amino acids. With 0 bases removed from V and 6 bases from J, the gap between germline ends came to 8 bases.

This chain joins TRBV19 and TRBJ1-5, with 7 bases that match TRBD1. V lost 7 bases and J lost 4; bases outside the gene matches: 10. CDR1 is LNHDA and CDR2 is SQIVND in the germline V gene (reference sequence). The CDR3 spans 15 residues. CDR3 residues: CASTQGGQPNQPQHF. CDR3 nucleotides: TGTGCCAGTACTCAAGGGGGACAGCCTAATCAGCCCCAGCATTTT.

V is TRBV28 and J is TRBJ1-3, with a weak D call TRBD1 (5 bases). V was pared by 6 bases and J by 1 base, with 10 bases between. The length of the CDR3 is 14 residues. The germline V gene encodes CDR1 MDHEN and CDR2 SYDVKM. CDR3 region: CASRTSGSGNTIYF. The CDR3, as DNA: TGTGCCAGCAGAACTTCAGGGTCTGGAAACACCATATATTTT.

The V and J genes are TRBV6-1 and TRBJ2-3; 11 bases map to TRBD2. This CDR3 is 17 amino acids long. Germline loops: CDR1 MNHNS, CDR2 SASEGT. V was pared by 0 bases and J by 3 bases, with 5 bases of the junction left unmatched. CDR3 nucleotide sequence: TGTGCCAGCAGTGAAGCCAGGGCTAGCGGGAGGACAGATACGCAGTATTTT. Its translation: CASSEARASGRTDTQYF.

This sequence joins TRBV5-5 and TRBJ1-4; 7 nucleotides line up with TRBD1. The CDR3 is made up of 15 amino acids. The V and J ends lost 5 bases and 6 bases, in that order; junction bases with no gene match: 10. CDR1 is SGHKS, CDR2 YYEKEE, per germline (reference sequence). CDR3 residues: CASRPRTGGYEKLFF. As DNA, the CDR3 is TGTGCCAGCAGACCCCGGACAGGCGGGTATGAAAAACTGTTTTTT.

This chain uses TRBV27 with TRBJ2-7; TRBD2 agrees at 7 bases. Germline V CDR1 and CDR2: MNHEY, SMNVEV (reference sequence). V lost 6 bases, J lost 2 bases, and 10 bases stayed unmatched. The CDR3 length is 15 residues. The CDR3 is CASSRAGTGTYEQYF. DNA for the CDR3: TGTGCCAGCAGCCGAGCGGGGACGGGGACCTACGAGCAGTACTTC.

The chain carries TRBV5-1 and TRBJ2-1; D perhaps matches TRBD2 (5 bases). Trimming shortened V by 3 bases and J by 15 bases, and 16 bases separated the two germline ends. The length of the CDR3 is 12 residues. Germline V CDR1 and CDR2: SGHRS, YFSETQ. CDR3 in amino acids: CASSSPSKEAFF. In nucleotides, the CDR3 is TGCGCCAGCAGCTCCCCCTCGAAGGAGGCGTTCTTC.

The chain recombines TRBV20-1 with TRBJ2-7; 7 positions match TRBD1. Trimming removed 3 bases from V and 2 bases from J; junction bases left unmatched: 10. In germline, CDR1 is DFQATT, CDR2 SNEGSKA (reference sequence). This CDR3 region has 15 residues. The CDR3 nucleotides are TGCAGTGCTAGTGCAATGACAGGGTTCACCTACGAGCAGTACTTC. Translated, it gives CSASAMTGFTYEQYF.

The rearrangement uses TRBV6-5 and TRBJ1-2; the match to TRBD1 covers 7 bases. The germline V gene encodes CDR1 MNHEY and CDR2 SVGAGI. This CDR3 has 13 residues. V gave up 6 bases and J gave up 0 bases; unmatched junction bases: 1. CDR3 sequence reads: CASRGQPNYGYTF. The CDR3, as DNA: TGTGCCAGCAGGGGACAGCCTAACTATGGCTACACCTTC.

V gene TRBV5-1 combines with J gene TRBJ1-1; TRBD1 might be the D (6 bases). Trimming took off 0 bases at V and 0 bases at J, with 21 bases between the two ends. CDR1 and CDR2 from the germline V gene are SGHRS and YFSETQ. The CDR3 spans 19 residues. The CDR3 protein is CASSLGRDNIVGLNTEAFF. The CDR3 nucleotides are TGCGCCAGCAGCTTGGGCCGGGACAATATTGTGGGGTTGAACACTGAAGCTTTCTTT.

This chain's CDR3 is CASSTGTRSSGNTIYF. The CDR3 region has the DNA TGTGCCAGCAGCACCGGGACACGAAGCTCTGGAAACACCATATATTTT. This sequence joins TRBV5-4 and TRBJ1-3; maybe TRBD1 (6 bases). This CDR3 contains 16 residues. CDR1 and CDR2 (germline): SGHNT, YYREEE (reference sequence). Trimming cost V 4 bases and J 0 bases, with 14 bases left between them.

The chain joins TRBV5-1 to TRBJ1-4; maybe TRBD1 (6 bases). Trimming cost V 4 bases and J 5 bases, with 15 bases left between them. The CDR3 spans 15 residues. Germline-derived CDR1 and CDR2 are SGHRS and YFSETQ. The CDR3 is CASSPNRDKNEKLFF. CDR3 nucleotides: TGCGCCAGCAGCCCTAACAGGGATAAAAATGAAAAACTGTTTTTT.

The chain uses TRBV5-1 and TRBJ1-5; TRBD1 matches at 7 bases. V trimming: 4 bases; J trimming: 0 bases; junction bases outside the gene matches: 10. The CDR3 contains 17 residues. Germline V gene lookup returns CDR1 SGHRS and CDR2 YFSETQ. The CDR3 DNA is TGCGCCAGCAGCCCTACAGGGACAGTAGATAGCAATCAGCCCCAGCATTTT. This sequence encodes CASSPTGTVDSNQPQHF.

The chain links TRBV4-3 to TRBJ1-1, with 9 bases fitting TRBD1. V lost 4 bases and J lost 8; bases outside the gene matches: 8. Germline V lookup: CDR1 LGHNA, CDR2 YSLEER. This CDR3 has 14 amino acids. CDR3 DNA: TGCGCCAGCAGCCGCCGGGACAGGGATCGGGAAGCTTTCTTT. It specifies CASSRRDRDREAFF.

In this sample, this clone turned up once. The rearrangement uses TRBV9 and TRBJ1-3; no firm D call. Germline lookup yields CDR1 SGDLS and CDR2 YYNGEE. The CDR3 totals 14 residues. V was cut by 3 bases and J by 4 bases, with 11 bases left in between. The CDR3, as DNA: TGTGCCAGCAGCGGGAGGCAATCCGGAAACACCATATATTTT. This sequence encodes CASSGRQSGNTIYF.

This clone was seen once. The rearrangement links TRBV24-1 to TRBJ2-5; 7 nucleotides align to TRBD1. CDR1 is KGHDR and CDR2 is SFDVKD in the germline V gene. V gave up 4 bases and J gave up 5 bases; unmatched junction bases: 3. This CDR3 has 13 amino acids. The CDR3 DNA is TGTGCCACCAGTGAACACAGGGGTGAGACCCAGTACTTC. Amino acids: CATSEHRGETQYF.

The chain links TRBV13 to TRBJ2-7, with 7 bases that match TRBD2. Germline V gene data show CDR1 as PRHDT and CDR2 as FYEKMQ (reference sequence). The CDR3 consists of 17 residues. The V gene end was trimmed by 3 bases and the J gene end by 4 bases; junction bases not matched to a gene: 15. CDR3 sequence reads: CASSLGGPRESKYEQYF. CDR3 in DNA: TGTGCCAGCAGCTTGGGAGGCCCGCGGGAGTCGAAGTACGAGCAGTACTTC.

This clone has more than one count but fewer than ten. One junction end disagrees with the germline gene, perhaps due to a read error. V is TRBV7-7 and J is TRBJ2-6; 11 bases fit TRBD1. There are 16 residues in the CDR3. CDR1 and CDR2 (germline): SSHAT, FNYEAQ (reference sequence). Here the CDR3 reads CASSQDRGPGANVLTF. DNA of the CDR3: TGTGCTAGCAGCCAGGACAGGGGGCCTGGGGCCAACGTCCTGACTTTC.

This sequence joins TRBV28 and TRBJ2-3; 12 bases are a match to TRBD2. The V gene end was trimmed by 6 bases and the J gene end by 5 bases; junction bases not matched to a gene: 27. Germline V gene sequence: CDR1 MDHEN, CDR2 SYDVKM. The CDR3 runs to 22 residues. The CDR3 DNA reads TGTGCCAGCAGCCTACCCCACCTAGCGGGGGGGCCTGTGAATCAAGATGAAGATACGCAGTATTTT. Translation gives CASSLPHLAGGPVNQDEDTQYF. Looking up the rest from reference TRBV28 and TRBJ2-3 gives the full variable domain: DVKVTQSSRYLVKRTGEKVFLECVQDMDHENMFWYRQDPGLGLRLIYFSYDVKMKEKGDIPEGYSVSREKKERFSLILESASTNQTSMYLCASSLPHLAGGPVNQDEDTQYFGPGTRLTVL.

The rearrangement links TRBV29-1 to TRBJ1-1; TRBD1 agrees at 7 bases. The CDR3 loop spans 13 amino acids. With 8 bases clipped from V and 0 bases from J, the junction kept 6 bases outside the gene matches. Germline V CDR1 and CDR2: SQVTM, ANQGSEA. CDR3 sequence: CSHQTGMNTEAFF. The CDR3 nucleotides are TGCAGCCACCAGACAGGGATGAACACTGAAGCTTTCTTT.